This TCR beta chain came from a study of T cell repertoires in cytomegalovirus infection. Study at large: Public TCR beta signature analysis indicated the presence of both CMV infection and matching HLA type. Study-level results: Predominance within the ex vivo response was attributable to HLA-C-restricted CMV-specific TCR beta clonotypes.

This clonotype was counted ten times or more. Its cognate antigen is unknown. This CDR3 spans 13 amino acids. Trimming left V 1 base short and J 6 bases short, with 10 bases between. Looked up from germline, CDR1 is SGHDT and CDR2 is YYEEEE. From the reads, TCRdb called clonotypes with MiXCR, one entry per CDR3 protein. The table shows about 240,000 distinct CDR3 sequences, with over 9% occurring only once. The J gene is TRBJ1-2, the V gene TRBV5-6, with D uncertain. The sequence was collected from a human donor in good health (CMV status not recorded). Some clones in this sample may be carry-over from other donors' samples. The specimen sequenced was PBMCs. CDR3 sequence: CASSLPADHGYTF. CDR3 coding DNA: TGTGCCAGCAGCTTGCCGGCAGATCATGGCTACACCTTC.